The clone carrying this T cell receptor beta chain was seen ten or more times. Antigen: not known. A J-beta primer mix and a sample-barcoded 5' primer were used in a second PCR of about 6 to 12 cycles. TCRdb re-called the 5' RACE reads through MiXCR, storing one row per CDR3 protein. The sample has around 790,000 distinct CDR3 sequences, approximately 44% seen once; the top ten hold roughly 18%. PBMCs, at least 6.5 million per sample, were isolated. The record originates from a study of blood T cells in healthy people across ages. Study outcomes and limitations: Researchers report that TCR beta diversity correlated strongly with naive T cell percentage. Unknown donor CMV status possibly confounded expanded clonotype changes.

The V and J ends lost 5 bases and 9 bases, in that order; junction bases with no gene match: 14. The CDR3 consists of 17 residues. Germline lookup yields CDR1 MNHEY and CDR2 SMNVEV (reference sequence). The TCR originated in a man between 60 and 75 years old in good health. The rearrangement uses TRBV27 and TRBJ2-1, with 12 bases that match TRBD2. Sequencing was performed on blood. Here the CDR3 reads CASSLTRLAGARVEQFF. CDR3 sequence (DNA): TGTGCCAGCAGTCTAACGCGACTAGCGGGGGCAAGGGTTGAGCAGTTCTTC.